This T cell receptor beta chain was captured by sequencing in a study of cytomegalovirus exposure and HLA in healthy donors. J gave up 3 bases and V 8 bases, and 9 bases lay outside the gene matches. Germline-derived CDR1 and CDR2 are KGHSH and LQKENI. CDR3 length equals 15 residues. Only in-frame clones appear in the TCRdb table, and some are missing; sequencing was by immunoSEQ multiplex PCR. The table shows tens of thousands of clones, with 70% to 90% occurring only once. This TCR derives from a woman younger than 35 in good health and CMV-seropositive. V gene TRBV18 combines with J gene TRBJ2-7, with 11 bases aligning to TRBD1. The sequenced material came from PBMCs. CDR3 in DNA: TGTGCCAGCACAACTACCGGGACAGGGGGCTACGAGCAGTACTTC. Its translation: CASTTTGTGGYEQYF.